These T cell receptor beta chains were read from a single sample in a study of cytomegalovirus exposure and HLA in healthy donors. Produced via immunoSEQ multiplex PCR; TCRdb's table is partial and in-frame only. Among around 160,000 clones listed, around three quarters were seen once. Sequencing was done on a sample of PBMCs. These receptors originate from a woman aged 40 to 50 in good health and CMV-seronegative. Each CDR3 is given with its conserved first and last residue. Fields, in order: D gene, CDR3 length, clone size, J gene, V gene, CDR3 DNA, CDR3 protein. A D gene is named only where the DNA matches it firmly. Not all rows give a size; the values are once, few, many and, for expanded clones, a class.

d_gene: NA
len: 13
abundance: NA
j_gene: TRBJ1-2
v_gene: TRBV6-5
CDR3nt: TGTGCCAGCAGTTGGGCGGGTGCCTCTGGCTACACCTTC
CDR3aa: CASSWAGASGYTF

d_gene: TRBD1
len: 15
abundance: NA
j_gene: TRBJ2-5
v_gene: TRBV28
CDR3nt: TGTGCCAGCAGCCGATGGGGACAGGGTCAAGAGACCCAGTACTTC
CDR3aa: CASSRWGQGQETQYF

d_gene: NA
len: 14
abundance: NA
j_gene: TRBJ2-7
v_gene: TRBV7-9
CDR3nt: TGTGCCAGCAGCCCCCCGAGAGGGCCCTACGAGCAGTACTTC
CDR3aa: CASSPPRGPYEQYF

d_gene: NA
len: 13
abundance: few
j_gene: TRBJ1-5
v_gene: TRBV30
CDR3nt: TGTGCCTGGAGTGGGAGGGACGGCCACCCCCAGCATTTT
CDR3aa: CAWSGRDGHPQHF

d_gene: TRBD1
len: 16
abundance: few
j_gene: TRBJ2-7
v_gene: TRBV11-3
CDR3nt: TGTGCCAGCAGCTTGGGTGGCGCAGGGGGCTTCGGCGAGCAGTACTTC
CDR3aa: CASSLGGAGGFGEQYF

d_gene: NA
len: 17
abundance: NA
j_gene: TRBJ2-1
v_gene: TRBV5-1
CDR3nt: TGCGCCAGCAACTATCGAGGGGGTAATAGGGAGAACAATGAGCAGTTCTTC
CDR3aa: CASNYRGGNRENNEQFF

d_gene: TRBD1
len: 15
abundance: NA
j_gene: TRBJ1-4
v_gene: TRBV9
CDR3nt: TGTGCCAGCAGCGCCACTCAGGGGGAAGGTGAAAAACTGTTTTTT
CDR3aa: CASSATQGEGEKLFF

d_gene: NA
len: 11
abundance: NA
j_gene: TRBJ2-3
v_gene: TRBV29-1
CDR3nt: TGCAGCGTTACCGACTACCTTAAGCAGTATTTT
CDR3aa: CSVTDYLKQYF

d_gene: NA
len: 15
abundance: few
j_gene: TRBJ1-1
v_gene: TRBV5-4
CDR3nt: TGTGCCAGCAGCCCTGACACCCACCCCAGCACTGAAGCTTTCTTT
CDR3aa: CASSPDTHPSTEAFF

d_gene: NA
len: 14
abundance: NA
j_gene: TRBJ1-1
v_gene: TRBV7-3
CDR3nt: TGTGCCAGCAGCCCACCGGACAGGAACACTGAAGCTTTCTTT
CDR3aa: CASSPPDRNTEAFF

d_gene: NA
len: 15
abundance: NA
j_gene: TRBJ2-7
v_gene: TRBV27
CDR3nt: TGTGCCAGCAGTTTATCAGGCGGGCCCCTAGACGAGCAGTACTTC
CDR3aa: CASSLSGGPLDEQYF

d_gene: NA
len: 16
abundance: NA
j_gene: TRBJ2-6
v_gene: TRBV5-1
CDR3nt: TGCGCCAGCAGCGAGGGGGTGAGCTCTGGGGCCAACGTCCTGACTTTC
CDR3aa: CASSEGVSSGANVLTF

d_gene: NA
len: 16
abundance: NA
j_gene: TRBJ1-2
v_gene: TRBV28
CDR3nt: TGTGCCAGCAGCGGTGGGACACGCTCACTCAACTATGGCTACACCTTC
CDR3aa: CASSGGTRSLNYGYTF

d_gene: NA
len: 15
abundance: NA
j_gene: TRBJ1-5
v_gene: TRBV28
CDR3nt: TGTGCCAGCAGTTTAGCACGCGCCAGGGGACAGCCCCAGCATTTT
CDR3aa: CASSLARARGQPQHF

d_gene: NA
len: 13
abundance: once
j_gene: TRBJ1-2
v_gene: TRBV25-1
CDR3nt: TGTGCCAGCGCCAGGGGAGATGGCTATGGCTACACCTTC
CDR3aa: CASARGDGYGYTF

d_gene: NA
len: 12
abundance: NA
j_gene: TRBJ1-5
v_gene: TRBV5-4
CDR3nt: TGTGCCAGCAGCTTCCCCGGAGAGCCCCAGCATTTT
CDR3aa: CASSFPGEPQHF

d_gene: TRBD1
len: 18
abundance: NA
j_gene: TRBJ1-1
v_gene: TRBV7-9
CDR3nt: TGTGCCAGCAGCCGCTCCTATGGAAAGGGACAGTCGAACACTGAAGCTTTCTTT
CDR3aa: CASSRSYGKGQSNTEAFF

d_gene: TRBD1
len: 14
abundance: NA
j_gene: TRBJ1-5
v_gene: TRBV6-5
CDR3nt: TGTGCCAGCAGTCGAACAGGGGAGGCTCAGCCCCAGCATTTT
CDR3aa: CASSRTGEAQPQHF

d_gene: NA
len: 16
abundance: NA
j_gene: TRBJ1-5
v_gene: TRBV25-1
CDR3nt: TGTGCCAGCAGTGAGTCGACACCAAATAGCAATCAGCCCCAGCATTTT
CDR3aa: CASSESTPNSNQPQHF

d_gene: NA
len: 14
abundance: NA
j_gene: TRBJ1-5
v_gene: TRBV6-1
CDR3nt: TGTGCCAGCAAAGAGGGCTCGGGCAATCAGCCCCAGCATTTT
CDR3aa: CASKEGSGNQPQHF

d_gene: TRBD1
len: 13
abundance: NA
j_gene: TRBJ1-2
v_gene: TRBV7-6
CDR3nt: TGTGCCAGCAGCTCCGGGACAGCCAATGGCTACACCTTC
CDR3aa: CASSSGTANGYTF

d_gene: NA
len: 14
abundance: NA
j_gene: TRBJ2-2
v_gene: TRBV6-1
CDR3nt: TGTGCCAGCAGTGTAGTAAGGGGCACCGGGGAGCTGTTTTTT
CDR3aa: CASSVVRGTGELFF

d_gene: TRBD2
len: 15
abundance: NA
j_gene: TRBJ2-1
v_gene: TRBV30
CDR3nt: TGTGCCTGGAGAAGGGGGACTAGCGACTACAATGAGCAGTTCTTC
CDR3aa: CAWRRGTSDYNEQFF

d_gene: NA
len: 13
abundance: NA
j_gene: TRBJ2-4
v_gene: TRBV28
CDR3nt: TGTGCCAGCAGTGGCTCTAGGGGAAACATTCAGTACTTC
CDR3aa: CASSGSRGNIQYF

d_gene: NA
len: 15
abundance: few
j_gene: TRBJ2-2
v_gene: TRBV28
CDR3nt: TGTGCCAGCAGTTTCGGAACCGGGAGCACCGGGGAGCTGTTTTTT
CDR3aa: CASSFGTGSTGELFF

d_gene: NA
len: 12
abundance: once
j_gene: TRBJ2-7
v_gene: TRBV5-4
CDR3nt: TGTGCCAGCAGCTTGGGCGTCAACGAGCAGTACTTC
CDR3aa: CASSLGVNEQYF

d_gene: TRBD1
len: 13
abundance: NA
j_gene: TRBJ2-1
v_gene: TRBV30
CDR3nt: TGTGCCTGGAGTGGGACAGGGGTCTGGGAGCAGTTCTTC
CDR3aa: CAWSGTGVWEQFF

d_gene: NA
len: 14
abundance: NA
j_gene: TRBJ2-5
v_gene: TRBV28
CDR3nt: TGTGCCAGCAGTGGGGACAACTATCAAGAGACCCAGTACTTC
CDR3aa: CASSGDNYQETQYF

d_gene: TRBD1
len: 16
abundance: NA
j_gene: TRBJ1-1
v_gene: TRBV11-2
CDR3nt: TGTGCCAGCAGCCCCTCACCCGGACAGGGGAACACTGAAGCTTTCTTT
CDR3aa: CASSPSPGQGNTEAFF

d_gene: NA
len: 14
abundance: once
j_gene: TRBJ1-1
v_gene: TRBV10-3
CDR3nt: TGTGCCATCAGTGCGGACAGCATGAACACTGAAGCTTTCTTT
CDR3aa: CAISADSMNTEAFF

d_gene: TRBD1
len: 19
abundance: once
j_gene: TRBJ1-4
v_gene: TRBV6-1
CDR3nt: TGTGCCAGCAGTGCCAGGTGCACAGGGGGAACCGCAACTAATGAAAAACTGTTTTTT
CDR3aa: CASSARCTGGTATNEKLFF

d_gene: TRBD1
len: 13
abundance: once
j_gene: TRBJ2-1
v_gene: TRBV7-2
CDR3nt: TGTGCCAGCAGCTTAGCGCTGGGACAGACGCAGTTCTTC
CDR3aa: CASSLALGQTQFF

d_gene: TRBD2
len: 16
abundance: once
j_gene: TRBJ2-5
v_gene: TRBV27
CDR3nt: TGTGCCAGCAGAAGCCTAGCGGGAGTTGCGGGGGAGACCCAGTACTTC
CDR3aa: CASRSLAGVAGETQYF

d_gene: NA
len: 15
abundance: NA
j_gene: TRBJ2-1
v_gene: TRBV6-6
CDR3nt: TGTGCCAGCAGTTACCGCCTAGCTGACAACAATGAGCAGTTCTTC
CDR3aa: CASSYRLADNNEQFF

d_gene: NA
len: 13
abundance: NA
j_gene: TRBJ2-7
v_gene: TRBV7-8
CDR3nt: TGTGCCAGCAGCTCGGACAGAACCTACGAGCAGTACTTC
CDR3aa: CASSSDRTYEQYF

d_gene: NA
len: 13
abundance: NA
j_gene: TRBJ1-2
v_gene: TRBV6-1
CDR3nt: TGTGCCAGCAGTGAGGTGGACAAACGAGGCTACACCTTC
CDR3aa: CASSEVDKRGYTF

d_gene: NA
len: 14
abundance: once
j_gene: TRBJ2-1
v_gene: TRBV2
CDR3nt: TGTGCCAGCAGATCCACGACCTTGGGGGGTGAGCAGTTCTTC
CDR3aa: CASRSTTLGGEQFF